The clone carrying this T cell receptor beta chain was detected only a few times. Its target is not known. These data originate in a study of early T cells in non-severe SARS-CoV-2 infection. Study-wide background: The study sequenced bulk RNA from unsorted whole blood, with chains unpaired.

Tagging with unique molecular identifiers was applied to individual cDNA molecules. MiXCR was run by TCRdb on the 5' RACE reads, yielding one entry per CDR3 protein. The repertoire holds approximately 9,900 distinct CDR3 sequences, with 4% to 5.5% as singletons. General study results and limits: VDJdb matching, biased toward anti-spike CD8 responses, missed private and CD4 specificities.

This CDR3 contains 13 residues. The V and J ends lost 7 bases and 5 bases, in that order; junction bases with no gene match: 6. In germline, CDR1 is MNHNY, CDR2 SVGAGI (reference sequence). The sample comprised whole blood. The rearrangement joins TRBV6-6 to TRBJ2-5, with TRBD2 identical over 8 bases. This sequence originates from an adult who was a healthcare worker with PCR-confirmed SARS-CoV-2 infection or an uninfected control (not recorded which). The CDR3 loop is CASTRREEETQYF. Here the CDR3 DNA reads TGTGCCAGCACGAGGCGGGAGGAGGAGACCCAGTACTTC.